The TCR beta chain under discussion was sequenced for a study of control samples from healthy donors and cancer patients. Sequenced by immunoSEQ multiplex PCR; TCRdb stores in-frame clones only, minus some. The table lists some 190,000 clones, about nine tenths of them singletons, with 1.5% to 2% in the top ten. This TCR was sampled from a man aged 25 to 40 in good health. Sequenced input: blood.

DNA of the CDR3: TGTGCCAGCAGCATGAGGGGTGACACTGAAGCTTTCTTT. It specifies CASSMRGDTEAFF. The chain joins TRBV7-9 to TRBJ1-1; TRBD1 is a possible D gene (5 bases). CDR1 is SEHNR, CDR2 FQNEAQ, per germline (reference sequence). The CDR3 is made up of 13 amino acids. V was cut by 5 bases and J by 3 bases, with 10 bases left in between.